The 28 T cell receptor beta chains given below trace back to one sample, sequenced in a study of T cell changes during pregnancy in multiple sclerosis. Some clones are missing from TCRdb's copy, which holds only in-frame ones; the method was immunoSEQ multiplex PCR. The table lists some 120,000 clones, approximately 90% of them singletons, with about 1.5% in the top ten. Material: peripheral blood, obtained in the third trimester of pregnancy. The receptor set was obtained from a female donor with multiple sclerosis, enrolled in a pregnancy study.

The rearrangement joins TRBV5-1 to TRBJ1-1, with no clear D. Trimming removed 4 bases from V and 1 base from J, with 8 bases in between. This CDR3 has 13 amino acids. Germline CDR1 reads SGHRS; CDR2 reads YFSETQ. For the CDR3, the DNA is TGCGCCAGCAGCAAGACTGAGAACACTGAAGCTTTCTTT. This gives the protein CASSKTENTEAFF.

This chain joins TRBV10-3 and TRBJ2-1; 7 nucleotides align to TRBD2. Per the germline V gene, CDR1 is ENHRY and CDR2 is SYGVKD. The CDR3 contains 17 residues. Unmatched junction bases numbered 10, after V lost 4 bases and J lost 1 base. CDR3: CAISGLNQRESYNEQFF. CDR3 DNA: TGTGCCATCAGTGGTCTTAACCAGCGGGAATCCTACAATGAGCAGTTCTTC.

This clone was counted once. This CDR3 is also generated by other DNA sequences in the sample. J is TRBJ1-5 and V is TRBV28, with D hard to call. CDR3 size: 14 residues. Germline CDR1 reads MDHEN; CDR2 reads SYDVKM. Trimming pared 6 bases from V and 2 bases from J, leaving 11 bases between. Written as DNA, the CDR3 is TGTGCCAGCAGCCCCCGGTTGGGCAATCAGCCCCAGCATTTT. It translates to CASSPRLGNQPQHF.

V gene TRBV5-1 combines with J gene TRBJ2-1; 12 bases align to TRBD2. The trim removed 4 bases at V and 6 bases at J, leaving 5 bases unmatched. The CDR3 totals 15 residues. Germline loops: CDR1 SGHRS, CDR2 YFSETQ. The CDR3 reads CASSTGLAGPNEQFF. In DNA form, the CDR3 reads TGCGCCAGCAGCACCGGACTAGCGGGACCCAATGAGCAGTTCTTC.

V gene TRBV11-2 combines with J gene TRBJ2-7; D might be TRBD1 (5 bases). V was cut by 3 bases and J by 0 bases, with 12 bases left in between. Germline CDR1 is SGHAT and CDR2 is FQNNGV. The CDR3 totals 15 residues. Here the CDR3 DNA reads TGTGCCAGCAGCTTCAGGGCTTCTAGCTCCTACGAGCAGTACTTC. This codes for CASSFRASSSYEQYF.

Note on this clone: This sample includes further DNA sequences coding for the same CDR3. The chain links TRBV19 to TRBJ1-1, with 7 bases fitting TRBD1. CDR3 length: 13 amino acids. The J segment lost 4 bases and the V segment lost 2 bases, leaving 1 base of the junction unmatched. The germline V gene encodes CDR1 LNHDA and CDR2 SQIVND (reference sequence). This CDR3 reads CASSINRGTEAFF. The DNA of the CDR3 is TGTGCCAGTAGTATAAACAGGGGCACTGAAGCTTTCTTT.

The V gene is TRBV2, the J gene TRBJ2-7, with D maybe TRBD1 (5 bases). Germline assignment: CDR1 SNHLY and CDR2 FYNNEI. The CDR3 spans 14 residues. V lost 8 bases and J 0 bases, leaving 14 bases between the germline ends. The CDR3 nucleotides read TGTGCCAGCCTCAGGGAACTGGACTCCTACGAGCAGTACTTC. Its translation: CASLRELDSYEQYF. The variable domain in full, completed from reference TRBV2 and TRBJ2-7, reads EPEVTQTPSHQVTQMGQEVILRCVPISNHLYFYWYRQILGQKVEFLVSFYNNEISEKSEIFDDQFSVERPDGSNFTLKIRSTKLEDSAMYFCASLRELDSYEQYFGPGTRLTVT.

The chain uses TRBV11-2 and TRBJ1-5, with 8 bases aligning to TRBD1. The germline CDR1 and CDR2 sequences are SGHAT and FQNNGV. CDR3 size: 15 residues. The junction had 6 bases not matched to a gene; V was cut back by 4 bases and J by 4 bases. This chain's CDR3 is CASSYGTGPNQPQHF. The CDR3 nucleotides are TGTGCCAGCAGCTACGGGACAGGCCCTAATCAGCCCCAGCATTTT.

In this sample, this clone turned up many times. This rearrangement joins TRBV6-4 to TRBJ2-1; 13 nucleotides align to TRBD2. The V segment lost 4 bases and the J segment 5 bases; nucleotides outside the gene matches: 2. CDR1 and CDR2 (germline): MRHNA, SNTAGT. This CDR3 has 15 residues. The CDR3, as DNA: TGTGCCAGCAGTGTAGGGACTAGCGGGGACAATGAGCAGTTCTTC. Translated, it gives CASSVGTSGDNEQFF.

The J gene is TRBJ2-5, the V gene TRBV10-3; maybe TRBD1 (5 bases). V was trimmed by 0 bases and J by 2 bases, leaving 7 bases between them. Germline CDR1 reads ENHRY; CDR2 reads SYGVKD. This CDR3 has 14 residues. CDR3 in amino acids: CAISESWTQETQYF. CDR3 in DNA: TGTGCCATCAGTGAGTCATGGACACAAGAGACCCAGTACTTC.

The V and J genes are TRBV6-1 and TRBJ1-2; D is possibly TRBD1 (5 bases). Between the trimmed V and J ends, which lost 7 bases and 6 bases, there was a span of 12 bases. Germline CDR1 MNHNS, CDR2 SASEGT. There are 12 residues in the CDR3. CDR3 amino acids: CASTRQGHGYTF. The CDR3, as DNA: TGTGCCAGCACCAGGCAGGGCCATGGCTACACCTTC.

This rearrangement joins TRBV7-3 to TRBJ2-1, with TRBD2 matching 10 bases. Losses at the gene ends were 4 bases for V and 4 bases for J; bases not matched to a gene: 7. This CDR3 region has 16 residues. CDR1 and CDR2 (germline): SGHTA, FQGTGA. The CDR3 DNA sequence: TGTGCCAGCAGCTCTCAAGCGGGGGGGCTTTACAATGAGCAGTTCTTC. This encodes CASSSQAGGLYNEQFF. Supplemented by reference TRBV7-3 and TRBJ2-1, the full variable domain reads GAGVSQTPSNKVTEKGKYVELRCDPISGHTALYWYRQSLGQGPEFLIYFQGTGAADDSGLPNDRFFAVRPEGSVSTLKIQRTERGDSAVYLCASSSQAGGLYNEQFFGPGTRLTVL.

This chain links TRBV6-1 with TRBJ2-2; TRBD2 is a possible D gene (7 bases). Between the trimmed V and J ends, which lost 5 bases and 3 bases, there was a span of 13 bases. The length of the CDR3 is 15 residues. CDR1 is MNHNS and CDR2 is SASEGT in the germline V gene. The CDR3 reads CASSSQGGYTGELFF. In DNA form, the CDR3 reads TGTGCCAGCAGTTCACAGGGAGGGTACACCGGGGAGCTGTTTTTT.

The gene calls are TRBV25-1 and TRBJ1-2; TRBD1 is a possible D gene (5 bases). Looked up from germline, CDR1 is MGHDK and CDR2 is SYGVNS. V was clipped by 10 bases and J by 4 bases, with 19 bases between them. The length of the CDR3 is 14 residues. The CDR3, as DNA: TGTGCCACTGGGACTGCCGGGGCGGGCTATGGCTACACCTTC. As protein: CATGTAGAGYGYTF.

This sequence joins TRBV6-1 and TRBJ1-5, with a weak D call TRBD1 (5 bases). V lost 6 bases, J lost 5 bases, and 17 bases lay in between. Germline loops: CDR1 MNHNS, CDR2 SASEGT. This CDR3 has 15 residues. The CDR3 DNA sequence: TGTGCCAGCAGCGCGCAGTGGGGCGCCGATCAGCCCCAGCATTTT. It codes for CASSAQWGADQPQHF.

In DNA, the CDR3 is TGTGCCAGCAGCTTAGGACAGGGGGCCCTCAATTCACCCCTCCACTTT. This sequence encodes CASSLGQGALNSPLHF. The chain is built from TRBV11-2 and TRBJ1-6, with 10 nucleotides matching TRBD1. Germline loops: CDR1 SGHAT, CDR2 FQNNGV. The CDR3 runs to 16 residues. Trimming at V came to 1 base and at J to 7 bases, leaving 4 bases not matched to a gene.

This chain connects TRBV4-1 to TRBJ1-3, with 11 positions matching TRBD1. The V gene end was trimmed by 2 bases and the J gene end by 4 bases; junction bases not matched to a gene: 7. CDR1 and CDR2 (germline): MGHRA, YSYEKL. CDR3 length equals 17 residues. This CDR3 reads CASSQYFGQGAGNTIYF. In nucleotides, the CDR3 is TGCGCCAGCAGCCAATACTTCGGACAGGGGGCGGGAAACACCATATATTTT.

The chain is built from TRBV19 and TRBJ1-1; D may be TRBD1 (5 bases). Trimming stripped 5 bases from V and 1 base from J, with 8 bases between. The length of the CDR3 is 13 residues. Germline lookup yields CDR1 LNHDA and CDR2 SQIVND (reference sequence). This CDR3 reads CASSARENTEAFF. CDR3 nucleotides: TGTGCCAGTAGTGCCAGGGAGAACACTGAAGCTTTCTTT.

The J gene is TRBJ1-5, the V gene TRBV18; the D gene is possibly TRBD1 (6 bases). Looked up from germline, CDR1 is KGHSH and CDR2 is LQKENI. V was clipped by 1 base and J by 3 bases, with 25 bases between them. The CDR3 covers 20 residues. The CDR3 DNA sequence: TGTGCCAGCTCACCACTCGGCTCTTCGAAACCGGGACAAAACAATCAGCCCCAGCATTTT. It yields the protein CASSPLGSSKPGQNNQPQHF. Filled out from reference TRBV18 and TRBJ1-5, the complete variable domain reads NAGVMQNPRHLVRRRGQEARLRCSPMKGHSHVYWYRQLPEEGLKFMVYLQKENIIDESGMPKERFSAEFPKEGPSILRIQQVVRGDSAAYFCASSPLGSSKPGQNNQPQHFGDGTRLSIL.

The rearrangement uses TRBV14 and TRBJ2-7; perhaps TRBD2 as D (6 bases). The CDR3 consists of 13 residues. V was clipped by 5 bases and J by 1 base, with 9 bases between them. Germline CDR1 reads SGHDN; CDR2 reads FVKESK. The CDR3, as DNA: TGTGCCAGCAGCACCGGGACTTCCTACGAGCAGTACTTC. Encoded protein: CASSTGTSYEQYF.

This chain joins TRBV27 and TRBJ1-2, with a possible D match to TRBD1 (5 bases). Trimming stripped 5 bases from V and 0 bases from J, with 13 bases between. CDR1 is MNHEY, CDR2 SMNVEV, per germline (reference sequence). The CDR3 contains 15 residues. The CDR3 loop is CASSLKGPANYGYTF. The CDR3 nucleotides read TGTGCCAGCAGTCTTAAGGGGCCAGCTAACTATGGCTACACCTTC.

The V gene is TRBV6-5, the J gene TRBJ1-1; possibly TRBD1 for D (6 bases). The ends were cut back, 6 bases at V and 1 base at J, with 9 bases in the middle. Looked up from germline, CDR1 is MNHEY and CDR2 is SVGAGI. The CDR3 consists of 13 residues. Here the CDR3 reads CASSPGENTEAFF. The CDR3 nucleotides are TGTGCCAGCAGCCCAGGGGAGAACACTGAAGCTTTCTTT.

The chain is built from TRBV9 and TRBJ2-6; D is uncertain. V shed 4 bases and J shed 4 bases, with 12 bases lying between them. The CDR3 spans 15 residues. Germline V gene data show CDR1 as SGDLS and CDR2 as YYNGEE. The CDR3 region is CASSLHTTGANVLTF. In DNA form, the CDR3 reads TGTGCCAGCAGCCTCCACACCACGGGGGCCAACGTCCTGACTTTC.

The chain has TRBV19 and TRBJ2-1, with a tentative D call TRBD1 (6 bases). CDR3 length: 15 residues. Germline CDR1 is LNHDA and CDR2 is SQIVND (reference sequence). Trimming removed 2 bases from V and 0 bases from J, with 8 bases in between. CDR3 region: CASSITGSSYNEQFF. DNA of the CDR3: TGTGCCAGTAGTATAACAGGGAGCTCCTACAATGAGCAGTTCTTC.

The rearrangement links TRBV11-2 to TRBJ2-7, with 7 bases that match TRBD2. This CDR3 has 15 residues. Losses at the gene ends were 4 bases for V and 0 bases for J; bases not matched to a gene: 6. CDR1 is SGHAT and CDR2 is FQNNGV in the germline V gene. The CDR3 here is CASSSEGGYSYEQYF. CDR3 sequence (DNA): TGTGCCAGCAGCTCAGAGGGAGGGTACTCCTACGAGCAGTACTTC.

This chain connects TRBV6-5 to TRBJ1-2, with 7 bases lining up with TRBD1. This CDR3 comprises 15 residues. J gave up 4 bases and V 5 bases, and 10 bases lay outside the gene matches. In germline, CDR1 is MNHEY, CDR2 SVGAGI. DNA of the CDR3: TGTGCCAGCAGTCGAACAGGGGTAGTTGGCTATGGCTACACCTTC. This translates into CASSRTGVVGYGYTF.

The chain is built from TRBV6-6 and TRBJ1-3; TRBD1 matches at 8 bases. The CDR3 totals 15 residues. With V trimmed by 2 bases and J by 4 bases, 4 bases remained unmatched. Germline CDR1 reads MNHNY; CDR2 reads SVGAGI (reference sequence). The CDR3 loop is CASSYGQGAGNTIYF. The CDR3 DNA reads as TGTGCCAGCAGTTACGGACAGGGTGCAGGAAACACCATATATTTT.

This clone was detected once. The V call is TRBV27, the J call TRBJ2-1; 9 nucleotides line up with TRBD1. The CDR3 has 14 residues. The V gene end was trimmed by 5 bases and the J gene end by 7 bases; junction bases not matched to a gene: 6. Germline lookup yields CDR1 MNHEY and CDR2 SMNVEV (reference sequence). CDR3 in amino acids: CASSPRQGGNEQFF. CDR3 bases: TGTGCCAGCAGTCCCAGACAGGGGGGGAATGAGCAGTTCTTC.